Listed below are T cell receptor beta chains from one sample, sequenced in a study of tumor-infiltrating lymphocytes in localized non-small cell lung cancer. Data came from immunoSEQ multiplex PCR; TCRdb stores just in-frame clones and leaves some out. The table has more than 10,000 clones, over 70% seen once. Sequencing used lung tumor tissue. The receptor set was obtained from a human donor with non-small cell lung cancer. The CDR3 runs from the conserved cysteine through the conserved F or W. D genes are given only for firm matches. Not every row has a clone size; where given, it reads once, few, many or a size class.

v_gene	abundance	j_gene	d_gene	CDR3nt	CDR3aa
TRBV28	.	TRBJ2-3	.	TGTGCCAGCAGCCAATCTATCCCTAGCACAGATACGCAGTATTTT	CASSQSIPSTDTQYF
TRBV4-1	.	TRBJ1-4	.	TGCGCCAGCAGCCACGCCTTGTGGGCCGGTCGTGAAAAACTGTTTTTT	CASSHALWAGREKLFF
TRBV9	once	TRBJ2-5	.	TGTGCCAGCAGCACCCAGGACGGGCAAGAGACCCAGTACTTC	CASSTQDGQETQYF
TRBV7-2	.	TRBJ2-6	TRBD1	TGTGCCAGCAGCCCATTTGTGCGGGACAGGGGAAACGTCCTGACTTTC	CASSPFVRDRGNVLTF
TRBV7-2	.	TRBJ2-1	.	TGTGCCAGCAGCTTAGGTCTGAGCTCCTACAATGAGCAGTTCTTC	CASSLGLSSYNEQFF
TRBV6-1	.	TRBJ2-5	TRBD1	TGTGCCAGCAGTCCCTGGGACAGTCAAGAGACCCAGTACTTC	CASSPWDSQETQYF
TRBV7-9	.	TRBJ1-3	TRBD1	TGTGCCAGCAGTCGAGACAGGGCTGGAAACACCATATATTTT	CASSRDRAGNTIYF
TRBV7-9	.	TRBJ1-3	.	TGTGCCAGCAGTCTCGACAACCCTGGAAACACCATATATTTT	CASSLDNPGNTIYF
TRBV27	few	TRBJ1-3	.	TGTGCCAGCAGTTCCCCAGCCCGTGACAGGACCTTATATTTT	CASSSPARDRTLYF
TRBV7-2	few	TRBJ1-3	.	TGTGCCAGCAGCTTAGCCGGGGGGGGCTCTGGAAACACCATATATTTT	CASSLAGGGSGNTIYF
TRBV18	.	TRBJ1-2	.	TGTGCCAGCTCACCCCCGGGGGGAGCCCTCTATGGCTACACCTTC	CASSPPGGALYGYTF
TRBV18	.	TRBJ2-7	TRBD2	TGTGCCAGCTCACCACCGGCGGGAGCGGCCTACGAGCAGTACTTC	CASSPPAGAAYEQYF
TRBV10-3	medium-sized	TRBJ2-7	.	TGTGCCATCGCCGTAGGCGCGGACGAGCAGTACTTC	CAIAVGADEQYF
TRBV6-4	once	TRBJ1-5	.	TGTGCCAGCAGTAGGGACGGACACGCCAATCAGCCCCAGCATTTT	CASSRDGHANQPQHF
TRBV21-1	.	TRBJ2-3	.	TGTGCCAGCACCAACGGTGGGACTAGCGGGGTTGATACGCAGTATTTT	CASTNGGTSGVDTQYF
TRBV7-8	.	TRBJ1-2	.	TGTGCCAGCAGCCCAACAGGGAATAACTATGGCTACACCTTC	CASSPTGNNYGYTF
TRBV7-8	.	TRBJ1-6	.	TGTGCCAGCAGCCCACAATGGGGCGGCAGTTGGAATTCACCCCTCCACTTT	CASSPQWGGSWNSPLHF
TRBV6-5	.	TRBJ1-3	.	TGTGCCAGCAGTTACTCGGTTCAGATCGGAAACACCATATATTTT	CASSYSVQIGNTIYF
TRBV14	.	TRBJ1-2	.	TGTGCCAGCAGCCAAGATTTCGCAGTCCGACTCTATGGCTACACCTTC	CASSQDFAVRLYGYTF
TRBV5-1	.	TRBJ1-1	.	TGCGCCAGCAGCGTATTCGCCGCGGACACTGAAGCTTTCTTT	CASSVFAADTEAFF